The 13 T cell receptor beta chains given below trace back to one sample, sequenced in a study of metastatic and nonmetastatic thyroid tumors. Thyroid surgery took place with no prior treatment in any patient. TCRdb used MiXCR to call clones anew from the PCR reads. Among 72,000 or so clones listed, roughly 18% were seen once. The sequenced material came from blood. These receptors were collected from a female donor with papillary thyroid cancer or a benign thyroid nodule (not recorded which). Some clones in this sample may be carry-over from other donors' samples.

This clone was recorded at least ten times. The chain employs TRBV5-8 and TRBJ2-1; 12 bases are shared with TRBD2. V trimming: 3 bases; J trimming: 9 bases; junction bases outside the gene matches: 4. The CDR3 sequence is 14 residues long. Germline CDR1 SGHTS, CDR2 YDEGEE. The CDR3 spells CASSSTSGSGEQFF. DNA for the CDR3: TGTGCCAGCAGCTCGACTAGCGGGAGCGGTGAGCAGTTCTTC.

This clone occurred many times. V usage is TRBV25-1 and J usage is TRBJ2-7; maybe TRBD1 (5 bases). The V and J ends lost 2 bases and 0 bases respectively, with 14 bases between them. Germline values: CDR1 MGHDK, CDR2 SYGVNS. CDR3 size: 16 residues. DNA for the CDR3: TGTGCCAGCAGTGAAGGGCCAGGGCCCAGCTCCTACGAGCAGTACTTC. Translated, it gives CASSEGPGPSSYEQYF.

At least ten counts were recorded for this clone. The V gene is TRBV13, the J gene TRBJ2-7, with TRBD2 as a possible D gene (7 bases). The germline V gene encodes CDR1 PRHDT and CDR2 FYEKMQ (reference sequence). The CDR3 covers 17 residues. Trimming took off 1 base at V and 2 bases at J, with 18 bases between the two ends. The DNA of the CDR3 is TGTGCCAGCAGCTTAGTCGGGGGCGGGAGAGGGGCCTACGAGCAGTACTTC. This gives the protein CASSLVGGGRGAYEQYF. Supplemented by reference TRBV13 and TRBJ2-7, the full variable domain reads AAGVIQSPRHLIKEKRETATLKCYPIPRHDTVYWYQQGPGQDPQFLISFYEKMQSDKGSIPDRFSAQQFSDYHSELNMSSLELGDSALYFCASSLVGGGRGAYEQYFGPGTRLTVT.

This clone was counted ten times or more. This rearrangement joins TRBV2 to TRBJ1-4; D remains ambiguous. Germline V CDR1 and CDR2: SNHLY, FYNNEI. This CDR3 contains 15 residues. Between the trimmed V and J ends, which lost 4 bases and 2 bases, there was a span of 11 bases. Here the CDR3 reads CASSARVVTNEKLFF. Here the CDR3 DNA reads TGTGCCAGCAGTGCCCGGGTCGTCACTAATGAAAAACTGTTTTTT.

There are many counts of this clone. The sample carries other DNA sequences with the same CDR3. The chain joins TRBV18 to TRBJ2-7; D call uncertain. Germline-derived CDR1 and CDR2 are KGHSH and LQKENI. V dropped 6 bases and J dropped 6 bases, with 12 bases sitting between them. This CDR3 has 12 amino acids. The CDR3 loop is CASSPSLGEQYF. The CDR3 nucleotides read TGTGCCAGCTCGCCATCCCTAGGCGAGCAGTACTTC.

This clone came up many times. This chain uses TRBV20-1 with TRBJ1-2, with D possibly matching TRBD1 (6 bases). Trimming removed 0 bases from V and 8 bases from J, with 22 bases in between. The CDR3 is 16 amino acids. Germline-derived CDR1 and CDR2 are DFQATT and SNEGSKA (reference sequence). CDR3 sequence reads: CSARELGTDDTGGYTF. Written as DNA, the CDR3 is TGCAGTGCTAGAGAATTAGGGACCGACGATACAGGGGGCTACACCTTC.

This clone was observed many times. The chain combines TRBV27 with TRBJ2-6; D might be TRBD1 or TRBD2, each matching 5 bases. The CDR3 is made up of 15 amino acids. Germline V gene sequence: CDR1 MNHEY, CDR2 SMNVEV (reference sequence). Trimming shortened V by 3 bases and J by 0 bases, and 6 bases separated the two germline ends. Here the CDR3 DNA reads TGTGCCAGCAGTTTTGGGACCTCTGGGGCCAACGTCCTGACTTTC. This translates into CASSFGTSGANVLTF.

This clone was seen many times. V usage is TRBV11-2 and J usage is TRBJ2-1; D unresolved. V gave up 5 bases and J gave up 8 bases, with 19 bases separating them. Germline V gene data show CDR1 as SGHAT and CDR2 as FQNNGV. This CDR3 spans 15 amino acids. CDR3 protein: CASSLQSTVGDEQFF. CDR3 in DNA: TGTGCCAGCAGCCTACAATCAACCGTTGGGGATGAGCAGTTCTTC.

The chain combines TRBV28 with TRBJ2-7; D gene unclear. There are 16 residues in the CDR3. Germline values: CDR1 MDHEN, CDR2 SYDVKM. V was trimmed by 6 bases and J by 0 bases, leaving 18 bases between them. The DNA of the CDR3 is TGTGCCAGCAGCCCCCCTTTCTACCGGAGCTCCTACGAGCAGTACTTC. The encoded protein is CASSPPFYRSSYEQYF. The variable domain in full, with the rest retrieved from reference TRBV28 and TRBJ2-7, is DVKVTQSSRYLVKRTGEKVFLECVQDMDHENMFWYRQDPGLGLRLIYFSYDVKMKEKGDIPEGYSVSREKKERFSLILESASTNQTSMYLCASSPPFYRSSYEQYFGPGTRLTVT.

The chain is built from TRBV6-4 and TRBJ2-1; 8 bases match TRBD2. The CDR3 sequence is 15 residues long. V trimming: 4 bases; J trimming: 2 bases; junction bases outside the gene matches: 4. The germline V gene encodes CDR1 MRHNA and CDR2 SNTAGT. CDR3 nucleotides: TGTGCCAGCAGTGCGGGACTAGGCGCCTACAATGAGCAGTTCTTC. It encodes CASSAGLGAYNEQFF.

This clone was observed many times. The chain combines TRBV19 with TRBJ1-1; D uncertain. There are 14 residues in the CDR3. Germline lookup yields CDR1 LNHDA and CDR2 SQIVND (reference sequence). V was clipped by 5 bases and J by 4 bases, with 14 bases between them. CDR3 amino acids: CASSVQEVFTEAFF. The CDR3 DNA reads TGTGCCAGTAGTGTTCAGGAAGTATTCACTGAAGCTTTCTTT.

This clone was detected many times. The chain joins TRBV9 to TRBJ2-1; maybe TRBD2 (6 bases). Trimming stripped 3 bases from V and 12 bases from J, with 16 bases between. Germline V gives CDR1 SGDLS, CDR2 YYNGEE. The CDR3 contains 13 residues. This CDR3 is CASSDRDFVGQFF. The CDR3 DNA reads as TGTGCCAGCAGCGATAGGGACTTTGTCGGGCAGTTCTTC.

This chain connects TRBV20-1 to TRBJ1-3; a possible D gene is TRBD1 (5 bases). The V and J ends lost 0 bases and 7 bases respectively, with 13 bases between them. Germline V gene lookup returns CDR1 DFQATT and CDR2 SNEGSKA (reference sequence). The CDR3 is 14 residues long. Written as DNA, the CDR3 is TGCAGTGCTAGAGATATCGGGGGGACGAACACCATATATTTT. Translating it yields CSARDIGGTNTIYF.